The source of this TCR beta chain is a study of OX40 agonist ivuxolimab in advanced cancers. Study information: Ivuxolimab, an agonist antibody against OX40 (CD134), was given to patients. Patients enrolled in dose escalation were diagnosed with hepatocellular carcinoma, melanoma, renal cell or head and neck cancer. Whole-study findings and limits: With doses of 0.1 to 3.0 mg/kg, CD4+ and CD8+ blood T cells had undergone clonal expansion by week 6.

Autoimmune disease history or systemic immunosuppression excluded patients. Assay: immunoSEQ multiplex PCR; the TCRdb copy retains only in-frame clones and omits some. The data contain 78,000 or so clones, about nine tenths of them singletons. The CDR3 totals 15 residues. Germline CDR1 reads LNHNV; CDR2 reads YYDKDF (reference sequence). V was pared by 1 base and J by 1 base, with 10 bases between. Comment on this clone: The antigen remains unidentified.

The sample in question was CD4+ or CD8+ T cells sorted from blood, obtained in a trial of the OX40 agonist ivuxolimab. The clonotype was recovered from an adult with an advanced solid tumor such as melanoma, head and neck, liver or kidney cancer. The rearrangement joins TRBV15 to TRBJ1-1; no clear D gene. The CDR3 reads CATSRGEVTNTEAFF. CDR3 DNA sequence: TGTGCCACCAGCAGAGGAGAGGTCACGAACACTGAAGCTTTCTTT.